Below, 31 T cell receptor beta chains from the same sample are listed, as sequenced in a study of T cell repertoires in cytomegalovirus infection. TCRdb passed the reads through MiXCR, listing each CDR3 protein once. The table records about 310,000 distinct CDR3 sequences, roughly 17% of them present only once. The sample was PBMCs. The receptors come from a human donor in good health (CMV status not recorded). Some clones in this sample may be carry-over from other donors' samples.

The chain links TRBV10-3 to TRBJ2-3, with TRBD2 as a possible D gene (5 bases). With 8 bases removed from V and 4 bases from J, the gap between germline ends came to 19 bases. Germline V lookup: CDR1 ENHRY, CDR2 SYGVKD. The CDR3 is 15 residues long. The DNA of the CDR3 is TGTGCCATCGGGAGAGACTTATTCCGACCAGATACGCAGTATTTT. This codes for CAIGRDLFRPDTQYF.

With regard to this clonotype: An end of the junction differs from the germline gene, which may be a read error. This chain connects TRBV20-1 to TRBJ1-3; D call uncertain. The CDR3 contains 16 residues. Germline CDR1 and CDR2: DFQATT and SNEGSKA (reference sequence). The CDR3 loop is CSARVEGPASENTIYF. In DNA form, the CDR3 reads TGCAGTGCTAGGGTGGAGGGCCCAGCCTCTGAAAACACCATATATTTT.

Comments on this clonotype: This likely comes from a read error, as the CDR3 has no conserved phenylalanine or tryptophan at its end. The chain joins TRBV6-5 to TRBJ1-2; 8 nucleotides match TRBD1. Germline CDR1 is MNHEY and CDR2 is SVGAGI. The CDR3 runs to 16 residues. Unmatched junction bases numbered 11, after V lost 0 bases and J lost 8 bases. The CDR3 region has the DNA TGTGCCAGCAGTTACTCCCCCTGGACAGGGACTGGCGGCTACACCGTC. Encoded protein: CASSYSPWTGTGGYTV.

This clonotype appeared a few times. The chain joins TRBV12-3 or TRBV12-4 to TRBJ2-5, with D possibly TRBD2 on 6 matching bases. V was cut by 7 bases and J by 1 base, with 13 bases left in between. The CDR3 length is 14 residues. In nucleotides, the CDR3 is TGTGCCAGCAACTCCGGGGGATTCCAAGAGACCCAGTACTTC. It translates to CASNSGGFQETQYF.

This clonotype was recorded at least ten times. V usage is TRBV20-1 and J usage is TRBJ2-3, with D hard to call. Germline V gene data show CDR1 as DFQATT and CDR2 as SNEGSKA (reference sequence). V shed 3 bases and J shed 3 bases, with 7 bases lying between them. The CDR3 sequence is 12 residues long. CDR3 sequence: CSASPSTDTQYF. CDR3 nucleotides: TGCAGTGCTAGTCCCTCTACAGATACGCAGTATTTT.

This clonotype was recorded a few times. The genes are TRBV20-1 and TRBJ1-4; 7 nucleotides agree with TRBD1. Germline V gives CDR1 DFQATT, CDR2 SNEGSKA (reference sequence). CDR3 size: 14 residues. Trimming cost V 6 bases and J 5 bases; bases outside gene matches: 9. For the CDR3, the DNA is TGCAGTGCCAGAAAGGGGGCCGGAAATGAAAAACTGTTTTTT. Its translation is CSARKGAGNEKLFF.

The chain links TRBV10-3 to TRBJ1-2; D is undetermined. CDR3 length: 12 amino acids. V lost 7 bases, J lost 4 bases, and 10 bases lay in between. Germline values: CDR1 ENHRY, CDR2 SYGVKD. This CDR3 is CAINRNSYGYTF. The CDR3 DNA reads TGTGCCATCAATCGGAACAGCTATGGCTACACCTTC.

This rearrangement joins TRBV7-8 to TRBJ2-3, with unresolved D. The end of the DNA fits TRBJ1-5 better, so the J call may be wrong. Germline CDR1 reads SGHVS; CDR2 reads FQNEAQ. The CDR3 is made up of 17 amino acids. The CDR3 bases are TGTGCCAGCAGCTTAGAGTATGATCGGCACTCCACAGATACGCAGCATTTT. Translation gives CASSLEYDRHSTDTQHF.

The chain carries TRBV19 and TRBJ2-3, with 8 bases fitting TRBD2. The V segment lost 1 base and the J segment 4 bases; nucleotides outside the gene matches: 1. This CDR3 contains 14 residues. Germline values: CDR1 LNHDA, CDR2 SQIVND (reference sequence). The CDR3 nucleotides are TGTGCCAGTAGTATAGGGACTAGCCCAGATACGCAGTATTTT. The encoded protein is CASSIGTSPDTQYF. Looking up the rest from reference TRBV19 and TRBJ2-3 gives the full variable domain: DGGITQSPKYLFRKEGQNVTLSCEQNLNHDAMYWYRQDPGQGLRLIYYSQIVNDFQKGDIAEGYSVSREKKESFPLTVTSAQKNPTAFYLCASSIGTSPDTQYFGPGTRLTVL.

The rearrangement uses TRBV15 and TRBJ2-7, with 8 bases fitting TRBD1. Germline-derived CDR1 and CDR2 are LNHNV and YYDKDF (reference sequence). The CDR3 covers 16 residues. V lost 4 bases to trimming and J lost 4 bases; unmatched junction nucleotides: 12. This chain's CDR3 is CATSTLGTGPKYEQYF. CDR3 bases: TGTGCCACCAGCACGTTAGGGACAGGTCCGAAGTACGAGCAGTACTTC.

The genes are TRBV5-5 and TRBJ1-1; possible D gene TRBD1, 5 bases. This CDR3 region has 15 residues. The V gene's germline CDR1 is SGHKS and CDR2 YYEKEE (reference sequence). V dropped 4 bases and J dropped 1 base, with 14 bases sitting between them. CDR3 coding DNA: TGTGCCAGCAGCCTCAACGGGGGACCGAACACTGAAGCTTTCTTT. The encoded protein is CASSLNGGPNTEAFF.

The table lists this clonotype with many counts. V and J are TRBV7-2 and TRBJ2-3; TRBD2 aligns across 11 bases. CDR3 length equals 16 residues. Germline CDR1 SGHTA, CDR2 FQGNSA. The V segment lost 3 bases and the J segment 5 bases; nucleotides outside the gene matches: 7. The CDR3 region is CASSFLSGGAEDTQYF. CDR3 nucleotides: TGTGCCAGCAGCTTTCTTAGCGGGGGGGCTGAAGATACGCAGTATTTT. Filled out from reference TRBV7-2 and TRBJ2-3, the complete variable domain reads GAGVSQSPSNKVTEKGKDVELRCDPISGHTALYWYRQSLGQGLEFLIYFQGNSAPDKSGLPSDRFSAERTGGSVSTLTIQRTQQEDSAVYLCASSFLSGGAEDTQYFGPGTRLTVL.

This chain connects TRBV4-2 to TRBJ1-4; D remains ambiguous. V lost 5 bases and J 7 bases, leaving 17 bases between the germline ends. In germline, CDR1 is LGHNA, CDR2 YNFKEQ. CDR3 length equals 15 residues. The CDR3 nucleotides read TGTGCCAGCAGCTATCAGGAAGGGATCGGTGAAAAACTGTTTTTT. Its translation is CASSYQEGIGEKLFF.

This clonotype was counted a few times. The V and J genes are TRBV20-1 and TRBJ1-1; D gene uncertain. Trimming removed 4 bases from V and 0 bases from J, with 15 bases in between. Germline V gene data show CDR1 as DFQATT and CDR2 as SNEGSKA (reference sequence). The CDR3 loop spans 15 amino acids. This CDR3 reads CSATGDMAVNTEAFF. For the CDR3, the DNA is TGCAGTGCTACCGGCGATATGGCTGTGAACACTGAAGCTTTCTTT.

The chain recombines TRBV12-3 or TRBV12-4 with TRBJ2-7; D is perhaps TRBD1 or TRBD2 (5 bases each). The V end lost 5 bases, the J end lost 1 base, and 21 bases lay between the germline ends. The CDR3 has 17 residues. CDR3 DNA: TGTGCCAGCAGTCTTAGAGACGGGACGATTCGGTCCTACGAGCAGTACTTC. Protein sequence: CASSLRDGTIRSYEQYF.

This clonotype was counted a few times. The chain carries TRBV20-1 and TRBJ2-3; TRBD2 matches 10 bases. The CDR3 has 18 residues. Germline trimming cut 0 bases from V and 1 base from J; bases unmatched to any gene: 10. CDR1 and CDR2 (germline): DFQATT, SNEGSKA (reference sequence). The CDR3 here is CSAREMGQGTSGTDTQYF. CDR3 DNA sequence: TGCAGTGCTAGAGAGATGGGGCAAGGGACTAGCGGCACAGATACGCAGTATTTT.

This clonotype came up many times. The chain links TRBV6-1 to TRBJ1-2; 9 nucleotides match TRBD1. Unmatched junction bases numbered 10, after V lost 6 bases and J lost 8 bases. The CDR3 covers 14 residues. Germline lookup yields CDR1 MNHNS and CDR2 SASEGT. CDR3 protein: CASSVPGTGPGYTF. Here the CDR3 DNA reads TGTGCCAGCAGCGTCCCCGGGACAGGGCCCGGCTACACCTTC.

This clonotype was recorded at least ten times. The chain carries TRBV7-6 and TRBJ2-1, with 10 bases matching TRBD2. J gave up 7 bases and V 2 bases, and 8 bases lay outside the gene matches. From germline, CDR1 is SGHVS and CDR2 FNYEAQ. This CDR3 contains 16 residues. CDR3 amino acids: CASSLRLAGDRNEQFF. The CDR3 DNA reads as TGTGCCAGCAGCTTAAGGCTAGCGGGGGACCGTAATGAGCAGTTCTTC.

This clonotype has a count of ten or more. The J gene is TRBJ1-1, the V gene TRBV12-3 or TRBV12-4; no clear D. V was pared by 6 bases and J by 3 bases, with 14 bases between. This CDR3 is 14 amino acids long. The CDR3 DNA sequence: TGTGCCAGCAGCCTCCGGCACGGGGACACTGAAGCTTTCTTT. Its translation is CASSLRHGDTEAFF.

The chain employs TRBV9 and TRBJ2-3; no reliable D call. The CDR3 has 14 residues. The germline V gene has CDR1 SGDLS and CDR2 YYNGEE. The V gene lost 0 bases and the J gene lost 1 base, with 6 bases spanning the gap. The CDR3 spells CASSVERRTDTQYF. DNA of the CDR3: TGTGCCAGCAGCGTAGAAAGACGCACAGATACGCAGTATTTT.

This clonotype occurred a few times. This chain uses TRBV27 with TRBJ2-3, with D perhaps TRBD1 (5 bases). This CDR3 is 15 amino acids long. V was shortened by 0 bases and J by 1 base, with 8 bases between the two germline ends. Germline values: CDR1 MNHEY, CDR2 SMNVEV (reference sequence). This CDR3 is CASSLSQGGTDTQYF. As DNA, the CDR3 is TGTGCCAGCAGTTTATCCCAGGGTGGCACAGATACGCAGTATTTT.

The gene calls are TRBV6-6 and TRBJ1-2; D possibly corresponds to TRBD1 (5 bases). Trimming stripped 7 bases from V and 6 bases from J, with 15 bases between. This CDR3 is built from 13 residues. Germline loops: CDR1 MNHNY, CDR2 SVGAGI (reference sequence). CDR3 in amino acids: CASMDKGRHGYTF. CDR3 coding DNA: TGTGCCAGCATGGACAAGGGTAGACATGGCTACACCTTC.

This clonotype occurred many times. The rearrangement uses TRBV11-2 and TRBJ2-3, with TRBD2 matching 8 bases. With V trimmed by 2 bases and J by 4 bases, 8 bases remained unmatched. Per germline, CDR1 SGHAT and CDR2 FQNNGV. The CDR3 loop spans 16 amino acids. The CDR3 DNA sequence: TGTGCCAGCAGCTTACGGGACGGGGGGGCGTCAGATACGCAGTATTTT. It is translated as CASSLRDGGASDTQYF.

Of note for this clonotype: In this CDR3 the conserved last residue, phenylalanine or tryptophan, is missing, so a read error is likely. The chain uses TRBV2 and TRBJ2-7, with TRBD2 matching 8 bases. The V segment lost 2 bases and the J segment 5 bases; nucleotides outside the gene matches: 2. Germline V lookup: CDR1 SNHLY, CDR2 FYNNEI. The CDR3 consists of 13 residues. The CDR3 sequence is CASSEYGGDEQYL. The CDR3 nucleotides read TGTGCCAGCAGTGAATACGGGGGGGACGAGCAGTACCTC.

This sequence joins TRBV4-2 and TRBJ1-1, with D perhaps TRBD1 (6 bases). Trimming shortened V by 0 bases and J by 0 bases, and 8 bases separated the two germline ends. CDR3 length equals 15 residues. Per the germline V gene, CDR1 is LGHNA and CDR2 is YNFKEQ. In DNA form, the CDR3 reads TGTGCCAGCAGCCAAGAGGCAGGGGTGAACACTGAAGCTTTCTTT. Translating gives CASSQEAGVNTEAFF.

Many counts were recorded for this clonotype. The V gene is TRBV7-2, the J gene TRBJ2-4; TRBD2 might be the D (7 bases). The germline V and J ends were trimmed by 0 bases and 7 bases, with 16 bases remaining between them. Germline assignment: CDR1 SGHTA and CDR2 FQGNSA. This CDR3 comprises 16 residues. DNA of the CDR3: TGTGCCAGCAGCTTAGCTGCGGGGGCGCCGGGGAACATTCAGTACTTC. It specifies CASSLAAGAPGNIQYF.

This clonotype has a handful of counts. V is TRBV27 and J is TRBJ1-6; tentative D call: TRBD1 (5 bases). CDR3 length: 14 residues. V dropped 4 bases and J dropped 8 bases, with 12 bases sitting between them. Germline V gene sequence: CDR1 MNHEY, CDR2 SMNVEV (reference sequence). The CDR3 spells CASSWGDGHSPLHF. The CDR3 DNA sequence: TGTGCCAGCAGTTGGGGGGACGGTCATTCACCCCTCCACTTT.

V gene TRBV25-1 combines with J gene TRBJ2-7; TRBD1 agrees at 9 bases. Trimming took 3 bases from V and 4 from J; bases not matched to a gene: 4. CDR1 is MGHDK and CDR2 is SYGVNS in the germline V gene. The length of the CDR3 is 14 residues. The DNA of the CDR3 is TGTGCCAGCAGTGAGGGACAGGGAAGATACGAGCAGTACTTC. This sequence encodes CASSEGQGRYEQYF.

This rearrangement joins TRBV2 to TRBJ2-1, with 8 bases identical to TRBD2. Losses at the gene ends were 7 bases for V and 3 bases for J; bases not matched to a gene: 11. The CDR3 is 16 amino acids. Germline V gene sequence: CDR1 SNHLY, CDR2 FYNNEI. CDR3 DNA: TGTGCCAGCAAAAGGAGGGTAGCGGGGCTCTACAATGAGCAGTTCTTC. Its protein is CASKRRVAGLYNEQFF.

This clonotype was recorded at least ten times. The V call is TRBV7-8, the J call TRBJ1-1; D is unresolved. The CDR3 spans 15 residues. In germline, CDR1 is SGHVS, CDR2 FQNEAQ. Trimming shortened V by 0 bases and J by 0 bases, and 8 bases separated the two germline ends. This CDR3 is CASSLAVPVNTEAFF. DNA for the CDR3: TGTGCCAGCAGCTTAGCGGTTCCCGTGAACACTGAAGCTTTCTTT.

V usage is TRBV7-8 and J usage is TRBJ2-5; D may be TRBD1 (6 bases). The CDR3 is made up of 18 amino acids. V lost 1 base to trimming and J lost 2 bases, with 20 bases between them. CDR1 and CDR2 from the germline V gene are SGHVS and FQNEAQ. This CDR3 is CASSLGLGTRSPQETQYF. DNA for the CDR3: TGTGCCAGCAGCTTAGGGCTAGGGACACGGTCCCCACAAGAGACCCAGTACTTC.